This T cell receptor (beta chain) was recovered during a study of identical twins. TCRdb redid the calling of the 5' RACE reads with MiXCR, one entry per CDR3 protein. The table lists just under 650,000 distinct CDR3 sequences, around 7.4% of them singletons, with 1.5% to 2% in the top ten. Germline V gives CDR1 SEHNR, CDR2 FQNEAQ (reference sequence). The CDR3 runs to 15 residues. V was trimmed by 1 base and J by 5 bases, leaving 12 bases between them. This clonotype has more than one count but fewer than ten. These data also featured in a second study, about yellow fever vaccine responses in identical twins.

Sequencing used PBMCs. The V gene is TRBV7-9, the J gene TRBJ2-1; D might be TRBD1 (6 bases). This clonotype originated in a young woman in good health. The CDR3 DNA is TGTGCCAGCAGCTTAGGGGACACGGATCACAATGAGCAGTTCTTC. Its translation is CASSLGDTDHNEQFF.